The sequence of this T cell receptor beta chain was determined in a study of blood T cell repertoires in COVID-19. Original data processing: Amplification of reference gene primers was used by the study to estimate nucleated cell counts. Here immunoSEQ multiplex PCR was the method, and the copy in TCRdb shows in-frame clones only, minus some. Clone size and V and J calls were adopted from that table, with D and trimming inferred from the DNA. The profile covers around 300,000 clones, with about 87% appearing a single time and about 5% taken by the ten largest. Self-reported history from a screening survey and questionnaire set each donor's cohort. From germline, CDR1 is MNHEY and CDR2 SVGAGI. V was clipped by 2 bases and J by 5 bases; unmatched bases: 10. The CDR3 is made up of 16 amino acids.

This sequence joins TRBV6-5 and TRBJ2-7; 9 positions agree with TRBD1. Input material: PBMCs or T cells enriched from blood (not recorded which). The sequence was collected from a young man who had recovered from COVID-19. As DNA, the CDR3 is TGTGCCAGCAGTTACAAGGACAGGGGTGAAGTGGACGAGCAGTACTTC. Translation gives CASSYKDRGEVDEQYF.